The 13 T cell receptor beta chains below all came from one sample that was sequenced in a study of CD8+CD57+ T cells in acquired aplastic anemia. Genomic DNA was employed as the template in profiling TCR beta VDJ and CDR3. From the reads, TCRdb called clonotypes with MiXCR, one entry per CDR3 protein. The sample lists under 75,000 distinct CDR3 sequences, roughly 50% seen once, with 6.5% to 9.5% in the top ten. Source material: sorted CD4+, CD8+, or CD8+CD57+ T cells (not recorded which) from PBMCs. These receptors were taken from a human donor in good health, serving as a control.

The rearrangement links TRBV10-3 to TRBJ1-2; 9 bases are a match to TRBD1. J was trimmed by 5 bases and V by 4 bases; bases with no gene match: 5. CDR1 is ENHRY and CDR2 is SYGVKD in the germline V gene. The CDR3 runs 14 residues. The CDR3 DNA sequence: TGTGCCATCAGTGGGGGACAGGGACGGTATGGCTACACCTTC. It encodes CAISGGQGRYGYTF.

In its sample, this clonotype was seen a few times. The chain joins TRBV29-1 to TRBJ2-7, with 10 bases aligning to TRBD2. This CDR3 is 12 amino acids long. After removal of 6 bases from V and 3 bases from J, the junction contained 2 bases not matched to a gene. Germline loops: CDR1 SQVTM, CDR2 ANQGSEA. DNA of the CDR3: TGCAGCGTAAAGCGGGAGGGCTACGAGCAGTACTTC. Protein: CSVKREGYEQYF.

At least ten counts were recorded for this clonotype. The CDR3 here is CASSSVTGTPREQYF. The CDR3 DNA reads as TGTGCCAGCAGCTCCGTTACCGGGACACCCCGCGAGCAGTACTTC. The rearrangement uses TRBV7-9 and TRBJ2-7; a weak D match, TRBD1 (6 bases). The CDR3 is 15 residues long. The germline V gene encodes CDR1 SEHNR and CDR2 FQNEAQ (reference sequence). V was pared by 4 bases and J by 6 bases, with 19 bases between.

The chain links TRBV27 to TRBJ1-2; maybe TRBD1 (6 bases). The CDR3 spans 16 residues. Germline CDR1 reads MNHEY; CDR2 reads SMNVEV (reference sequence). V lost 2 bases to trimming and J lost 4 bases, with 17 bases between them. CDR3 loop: CASSLEKPQGFYGYTF. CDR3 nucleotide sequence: TGTGCCAGCAGTTTAGAAAAACCACAGGGTTTCTATGGCTACACCTTC.

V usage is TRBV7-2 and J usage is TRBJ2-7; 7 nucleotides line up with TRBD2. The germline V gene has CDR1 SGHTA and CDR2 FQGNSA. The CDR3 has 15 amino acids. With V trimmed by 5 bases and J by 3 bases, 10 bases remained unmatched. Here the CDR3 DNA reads TGTGCCAGCAGCCTCGTGGGGAGGGCGATCTACGAGCAGTACTTC. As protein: CASSLVGRAIYEQYF. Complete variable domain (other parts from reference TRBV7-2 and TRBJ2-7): GAGVSQSPSNKVTEKGKDVELRCDPISGHTALYWYRQSLGQGLEFLIYFQGNSAPDKSGLPSDRFSAERTGGSVSTLTIQRTQQEDSAVYLCASSLVGRAIYEQYFGPGTRLTVT.

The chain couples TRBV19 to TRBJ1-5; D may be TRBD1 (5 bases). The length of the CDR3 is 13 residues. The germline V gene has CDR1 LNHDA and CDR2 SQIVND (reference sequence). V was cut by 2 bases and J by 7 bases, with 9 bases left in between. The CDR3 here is CASSIRGGQPQHF. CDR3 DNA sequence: TGTGCCAGTAGTATAAGGGGAGGCCAGCCCCAGCATTTT. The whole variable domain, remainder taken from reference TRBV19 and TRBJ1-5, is DGGITQSPKYLFRKEGQNVTLSCEQNLNHDAMYWYRQDPGQGLRLIYYSQIVNDFQKGDIAEGYSVSREKKESFPLTVTSAQKNPTAFYLCASSIRGGQPQHFGDGTRLSIL.

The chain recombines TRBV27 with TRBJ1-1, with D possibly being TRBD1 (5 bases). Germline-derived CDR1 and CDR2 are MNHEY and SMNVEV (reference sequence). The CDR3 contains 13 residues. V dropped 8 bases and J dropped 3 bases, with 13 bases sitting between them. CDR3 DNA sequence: TGTGCCAGCGGCAGGGTGAAGGACACTGAAGCTTTCTTT. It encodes CASGRVKDTEAFF.

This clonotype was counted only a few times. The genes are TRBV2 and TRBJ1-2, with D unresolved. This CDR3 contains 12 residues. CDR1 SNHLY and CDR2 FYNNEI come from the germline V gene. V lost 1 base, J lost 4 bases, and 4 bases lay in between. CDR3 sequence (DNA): TGTGCCAGCAGTGAAGACAGCTATGGCTACACCTTC. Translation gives CASSEDSYGYTF.

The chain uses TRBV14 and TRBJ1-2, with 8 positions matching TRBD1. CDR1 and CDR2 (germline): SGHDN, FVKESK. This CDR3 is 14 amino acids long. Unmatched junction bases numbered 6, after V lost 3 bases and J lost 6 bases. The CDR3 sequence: CASSQRQGSHGYTF. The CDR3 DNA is TGTGCCAGCAGCCAGCGACAGGGGTCCCATGGCTACACCTTC.

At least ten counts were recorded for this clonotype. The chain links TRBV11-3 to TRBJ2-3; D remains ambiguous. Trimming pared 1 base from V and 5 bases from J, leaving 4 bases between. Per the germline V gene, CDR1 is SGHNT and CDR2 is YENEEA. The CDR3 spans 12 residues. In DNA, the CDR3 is TGTGCCAGCAGCTTAGGTTTAGATACGCAGTATTTT. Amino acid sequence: CASSLGLDTQYF.

The CDR3 loop reads CASSRTGLDEQYF. CDR3 sequence (DNA): TGTGCCAGCAGTCGGACAGGGCTGGACGAGCAGTACTTC. V usage is TRBV2 and J usage is TRBJ2-7, with 8 bases that match TRBD1. This CDR3 comprises 13 residues. V shed 5 bases, J shed 5 bases, and the junction held 5 bases outside the gene matches. Germline CDR1 is SNHLY and CDR2 is FYNNEI.

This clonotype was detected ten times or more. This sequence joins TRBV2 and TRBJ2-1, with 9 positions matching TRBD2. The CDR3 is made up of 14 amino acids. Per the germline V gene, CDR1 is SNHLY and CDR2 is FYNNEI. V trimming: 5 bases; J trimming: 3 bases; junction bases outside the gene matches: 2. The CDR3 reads CASSLLAGYNEQFF. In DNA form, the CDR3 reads TGTGCCAGCAGTTTACTAGCGGGCTACAATGAGCAGTTCTTC.

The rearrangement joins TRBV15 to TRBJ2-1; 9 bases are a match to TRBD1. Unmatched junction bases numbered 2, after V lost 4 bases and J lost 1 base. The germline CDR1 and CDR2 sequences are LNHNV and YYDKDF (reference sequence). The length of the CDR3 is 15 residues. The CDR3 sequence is CATSIGTGSYNEQFF. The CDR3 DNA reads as TGTGCCACCAGCATAGGGACAGGGTCCTACAATGAGCAGTTCTTC.